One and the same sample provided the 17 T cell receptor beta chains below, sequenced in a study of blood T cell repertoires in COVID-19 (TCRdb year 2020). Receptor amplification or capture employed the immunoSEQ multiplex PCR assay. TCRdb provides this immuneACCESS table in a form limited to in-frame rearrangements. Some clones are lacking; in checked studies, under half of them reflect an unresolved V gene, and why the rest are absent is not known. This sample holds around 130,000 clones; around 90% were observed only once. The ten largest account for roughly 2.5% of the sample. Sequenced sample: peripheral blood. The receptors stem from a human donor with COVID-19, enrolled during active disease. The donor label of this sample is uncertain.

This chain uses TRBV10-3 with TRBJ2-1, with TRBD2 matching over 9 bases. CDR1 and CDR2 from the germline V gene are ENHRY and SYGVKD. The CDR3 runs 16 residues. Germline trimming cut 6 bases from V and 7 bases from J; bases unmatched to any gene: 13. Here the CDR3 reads CAIRVGLAGNGNEQFF. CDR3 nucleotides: TGTGCCATCAGGGTTGGTCTAGCGGGGAACGGGAATGAGCAGTTCTTC.

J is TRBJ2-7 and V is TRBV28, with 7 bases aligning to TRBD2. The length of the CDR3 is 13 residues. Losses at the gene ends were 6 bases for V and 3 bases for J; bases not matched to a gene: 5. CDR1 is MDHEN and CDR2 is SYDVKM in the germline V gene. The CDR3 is CASRPGEGYEQYF. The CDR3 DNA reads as TGTGCCAGCAGACCCGGGGAGGGCTACGAGCAGTACTTC.

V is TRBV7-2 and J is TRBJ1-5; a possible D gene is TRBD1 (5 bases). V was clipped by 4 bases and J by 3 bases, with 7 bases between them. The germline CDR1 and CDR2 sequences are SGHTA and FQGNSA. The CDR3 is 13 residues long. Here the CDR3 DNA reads TGTGCCAGCAGCTGGACATCCAATCAGCCCCAGCATTTT. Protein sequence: CASSWTSNQPQHF.

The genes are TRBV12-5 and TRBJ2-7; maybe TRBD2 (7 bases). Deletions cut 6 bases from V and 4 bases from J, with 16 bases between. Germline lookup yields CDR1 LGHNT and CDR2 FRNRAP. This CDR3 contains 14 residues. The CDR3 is CASGLGGLRYEQYF. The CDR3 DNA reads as TGTGCTAGTGGACTGGGGGGGCTAAGATACGAGCAGTACTTC.

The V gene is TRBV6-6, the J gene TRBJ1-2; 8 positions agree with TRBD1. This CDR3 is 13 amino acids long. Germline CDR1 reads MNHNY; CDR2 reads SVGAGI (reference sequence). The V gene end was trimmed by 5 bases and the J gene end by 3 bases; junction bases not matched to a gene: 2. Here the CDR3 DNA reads TGTGCCAGCAGTAAGACAGGGGACTATGGCTACACCTTC. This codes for CASSKTGDYGYTF.

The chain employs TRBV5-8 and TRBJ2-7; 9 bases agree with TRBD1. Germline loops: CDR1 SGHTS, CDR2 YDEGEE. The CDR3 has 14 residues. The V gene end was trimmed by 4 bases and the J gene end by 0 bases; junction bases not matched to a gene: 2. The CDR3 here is CASSTGQGSYEQYF. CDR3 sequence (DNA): TGTGCCAGCAGCACGGGACAGGGCTCCTACGAGCAGTACTTC.

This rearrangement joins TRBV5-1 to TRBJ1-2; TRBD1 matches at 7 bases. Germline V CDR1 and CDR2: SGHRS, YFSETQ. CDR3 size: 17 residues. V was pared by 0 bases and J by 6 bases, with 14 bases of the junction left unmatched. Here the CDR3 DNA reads TGCGCCAGCAGCTTGGGGCGTCAACCAACAGGGGACGATGGCTACACCTTC. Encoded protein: CASSLGRQPTGDDGYTF. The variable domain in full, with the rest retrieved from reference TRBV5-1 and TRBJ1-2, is KAGVTQTPRYLIKTRGQQVTLSCSPISGHRSVSWYQQTPGQGLQFLFEYFSETQRNKGNFPGRFSGRQFSNSRSEMNVSTLELGDSALYLCASSLGRQPTGDDGYTFGSGTRLTVV.

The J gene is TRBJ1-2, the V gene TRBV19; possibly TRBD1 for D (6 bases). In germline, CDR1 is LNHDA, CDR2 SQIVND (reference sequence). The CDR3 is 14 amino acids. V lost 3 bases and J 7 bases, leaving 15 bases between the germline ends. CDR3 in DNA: TGTGCCAGTAGTATCCCAGGGGCGCTCTCTGGCTACACCTTC. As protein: CASSIPGALSGYTF.

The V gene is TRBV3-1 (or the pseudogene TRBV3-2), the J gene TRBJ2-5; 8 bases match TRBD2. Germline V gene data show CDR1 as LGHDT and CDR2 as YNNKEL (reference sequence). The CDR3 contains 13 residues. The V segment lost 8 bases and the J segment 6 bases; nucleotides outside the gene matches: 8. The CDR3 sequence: CASASGGMKTQYF. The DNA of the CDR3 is TGTGCCAGCGCAAGCGGGGGTATGAAGACCCAGTACTTC.

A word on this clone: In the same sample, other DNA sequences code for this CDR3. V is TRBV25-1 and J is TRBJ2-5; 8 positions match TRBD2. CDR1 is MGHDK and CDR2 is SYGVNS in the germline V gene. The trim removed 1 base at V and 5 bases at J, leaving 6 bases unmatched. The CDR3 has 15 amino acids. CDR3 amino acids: CASSEFAGGGETQYF. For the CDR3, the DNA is TGTGCCAGCAGTGAATTCGCGGGGGGCGGGGAGACCCAGTACTTC. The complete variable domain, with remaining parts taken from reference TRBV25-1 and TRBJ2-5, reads EADIYQTPRYLVIGTGKKITLECSQTMGHDKMYWYQQDPGMELHLIHYSYGVNSTEKGDLSSESTVSRIRTEHFPLTLESARPSHTSQYLCASSEFAGGGETQYFGPGTRLLVL.

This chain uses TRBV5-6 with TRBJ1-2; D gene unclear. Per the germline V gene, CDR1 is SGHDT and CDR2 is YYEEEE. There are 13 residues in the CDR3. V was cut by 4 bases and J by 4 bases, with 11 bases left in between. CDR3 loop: CASSPGRVYGYTF. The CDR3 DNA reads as TGTGCCAGCAGCCCCGGGAGGGTCTATGGCTACACCTTC.

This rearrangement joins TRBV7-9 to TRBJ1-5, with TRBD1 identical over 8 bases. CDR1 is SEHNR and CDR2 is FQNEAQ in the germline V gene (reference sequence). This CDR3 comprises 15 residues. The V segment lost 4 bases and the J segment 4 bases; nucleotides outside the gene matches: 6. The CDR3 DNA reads TGTGCCAGCAGCTCCGACAGGGGCCTTAATCAGCCCCAGCATTTT. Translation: CASSSDRGLNQPQHF.

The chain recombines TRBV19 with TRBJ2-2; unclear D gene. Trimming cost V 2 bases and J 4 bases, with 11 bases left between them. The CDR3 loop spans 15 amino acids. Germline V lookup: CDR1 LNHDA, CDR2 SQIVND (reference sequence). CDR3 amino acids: CASSIKEWATGELFF. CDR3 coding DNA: TGTGCCAGTAGTATAAAGGAATGGGCCACCGGGGAGCTGTTTTTT.

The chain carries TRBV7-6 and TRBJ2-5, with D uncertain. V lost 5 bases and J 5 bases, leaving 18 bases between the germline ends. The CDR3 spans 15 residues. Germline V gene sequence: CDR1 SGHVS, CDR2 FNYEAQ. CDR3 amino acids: CASSQKNGRWETQYF. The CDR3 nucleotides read TGTGCCAGCAGCCAGAAGAATGGCAGGTGGGAGACCCAGTACTTC.

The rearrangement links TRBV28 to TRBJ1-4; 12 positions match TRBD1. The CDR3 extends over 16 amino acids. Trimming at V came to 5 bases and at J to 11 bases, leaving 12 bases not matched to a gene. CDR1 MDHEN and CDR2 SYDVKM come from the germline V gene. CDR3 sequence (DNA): TGTGCCAGCAGTAATCGGAGGGGGACAGGGGGCGGGAAACTGTTTTTT. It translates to CASSNRRGTGGGKLFF.

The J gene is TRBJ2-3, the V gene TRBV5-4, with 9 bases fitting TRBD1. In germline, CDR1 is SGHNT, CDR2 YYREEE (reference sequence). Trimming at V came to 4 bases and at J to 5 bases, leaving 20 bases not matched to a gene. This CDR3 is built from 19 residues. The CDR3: CASSTDLGQGSGKEDTQYF. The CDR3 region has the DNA TGTGCCAGCAGCACCGACCTGGGACAGGGCAGCGGGAAGGAAGATACGCAGTATTTT.

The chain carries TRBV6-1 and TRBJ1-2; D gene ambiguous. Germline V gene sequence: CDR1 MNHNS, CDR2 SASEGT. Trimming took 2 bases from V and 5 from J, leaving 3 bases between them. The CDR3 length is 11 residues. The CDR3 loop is CASSEIYGYTF. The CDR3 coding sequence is TGTGCCAGCAGTGAAATATATGGCTACACCTTC.